This TCR beta chain was identified in a study of T cells in tuberculosis. This clone was found once. This table comes from immunoSEQ multiplex PCR, and its TCRdb copy is limited to in-frame clones, with some not included. The top ten clones hold 4.9% of a sample with 25,000 to 35,000 clones, more than 80% of them seen once. Germline lookup yields CDR1 SGHRS and CDR2 YFSETQ. V was pared by 6 bases and J by 1 base, with 13 bases between. This CDR3 contains 15 residues. The chain links TRBV5-1 to TRBJ2-2; D is unclear. This clonotype originated in a donor between 10 and 35 years old with latent tuberculosis or without tuberculosis infection. Sample: PBMCs. The CDR3, as DNA: TGCGCCAGCACCCAGTGGGCGATGAACACCGGGGAGCTGTTTTTT. This translates into CASTQWAMNTGELFF. Filled out from reference TRBV5-1 and TRBJ2-2, the complete variable domain reads KAGVTQTPRYLIKTRGQQVTLSCSPISGHRSVSWYQQTPGQGLQFLFEYFSETQRNKGNFPGRFSGRQFSNSRSEMNVSTLELGDSALYLCASTQWAMNTGELFFGEGSRLTVL.